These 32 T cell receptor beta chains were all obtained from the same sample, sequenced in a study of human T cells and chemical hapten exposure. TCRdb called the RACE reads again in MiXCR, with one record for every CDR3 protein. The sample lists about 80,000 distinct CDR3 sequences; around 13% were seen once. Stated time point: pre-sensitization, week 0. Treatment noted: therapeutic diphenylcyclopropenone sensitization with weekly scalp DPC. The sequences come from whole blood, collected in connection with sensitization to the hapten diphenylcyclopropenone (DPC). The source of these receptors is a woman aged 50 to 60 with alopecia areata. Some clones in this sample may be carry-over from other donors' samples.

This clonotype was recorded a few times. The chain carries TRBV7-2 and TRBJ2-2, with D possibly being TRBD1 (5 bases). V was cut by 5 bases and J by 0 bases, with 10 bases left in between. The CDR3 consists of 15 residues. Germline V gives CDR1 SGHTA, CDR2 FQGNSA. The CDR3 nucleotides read TGTGCCAGCAGCCAAGGGGCAGCGAACACCGGGGAGCTGTTTTTT. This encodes CASSQGAANTGELFF.

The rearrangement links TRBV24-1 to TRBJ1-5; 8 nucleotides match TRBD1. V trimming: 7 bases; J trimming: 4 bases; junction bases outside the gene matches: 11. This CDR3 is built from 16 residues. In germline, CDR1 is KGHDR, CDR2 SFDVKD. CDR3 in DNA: TGTGCCACCAGCCGCGGACAGGGATTGGTGAATCAGCCCCAGCATTTT. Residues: CATSRGQGLVNQPQHF.

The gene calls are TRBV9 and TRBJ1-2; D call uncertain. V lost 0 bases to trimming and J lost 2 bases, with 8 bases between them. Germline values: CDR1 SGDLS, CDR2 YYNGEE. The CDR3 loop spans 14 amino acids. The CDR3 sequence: CASSVGRSNYGYTF. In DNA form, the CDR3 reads TGTGCCAGCAGCGTAGGTCGTAGCAACTATGGCTACACCTTC.

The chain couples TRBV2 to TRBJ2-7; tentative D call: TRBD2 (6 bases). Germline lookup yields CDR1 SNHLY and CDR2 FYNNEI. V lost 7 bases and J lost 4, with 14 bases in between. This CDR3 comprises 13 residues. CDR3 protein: CASNPGRGYEQYF. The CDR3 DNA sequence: TGTGCCAGCAATCCCGGGAGAGGTTACGAGCAGTACTTC.

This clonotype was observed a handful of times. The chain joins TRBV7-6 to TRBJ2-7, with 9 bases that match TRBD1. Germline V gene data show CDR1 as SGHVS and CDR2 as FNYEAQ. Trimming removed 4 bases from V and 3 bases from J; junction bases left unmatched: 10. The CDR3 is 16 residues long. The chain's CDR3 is CASSSPPGQGYYEQYF. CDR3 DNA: TGTGCCAGCAGCTCCCCGCCGGGACAGGGTTACTACGAGCAGTACTTC.

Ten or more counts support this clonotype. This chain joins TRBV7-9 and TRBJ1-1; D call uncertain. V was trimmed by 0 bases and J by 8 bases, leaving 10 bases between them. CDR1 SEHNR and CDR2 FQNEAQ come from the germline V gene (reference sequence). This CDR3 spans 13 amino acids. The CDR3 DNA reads TGTGCCAGCAGCTTAGCTTCTCAGGACGAAGCTTTCTTT. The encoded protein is CASSLASQDEAFF. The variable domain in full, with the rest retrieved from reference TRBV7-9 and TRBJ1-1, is DTGVSQNPRHKITKRGQNVTFRCDPISEHNRLYWYRQTLGQGPEFLTYFQNEAQLEKSRLLSDRFSAERPKGSFSTLEIQRTEQGDSAMYLCASSLASQDEAFFGQGTRLTVV.

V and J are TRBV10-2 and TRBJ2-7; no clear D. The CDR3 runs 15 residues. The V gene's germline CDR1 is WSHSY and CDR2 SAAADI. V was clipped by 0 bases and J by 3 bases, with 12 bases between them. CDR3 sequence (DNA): TGCGCCAGCAGTGAGTCCGCAGGATCAAACTACGAGCAGTACTTC. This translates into CASSESAGSNYEQYF.

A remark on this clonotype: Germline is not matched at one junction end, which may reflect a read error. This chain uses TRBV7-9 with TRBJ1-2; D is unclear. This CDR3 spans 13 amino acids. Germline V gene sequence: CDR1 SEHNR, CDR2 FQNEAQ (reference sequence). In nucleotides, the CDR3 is TGTGCCAGCACCTTAGACACCACCTTTCGCTCCACCTTC. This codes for CASTLDTTFRSTF.

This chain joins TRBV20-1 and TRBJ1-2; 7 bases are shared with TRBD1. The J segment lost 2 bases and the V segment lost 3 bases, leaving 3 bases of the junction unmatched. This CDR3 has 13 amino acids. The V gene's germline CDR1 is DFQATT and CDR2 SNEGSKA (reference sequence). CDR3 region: CSASYRGNYGYTF. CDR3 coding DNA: TGCAGTGCTAGTTACAGGGGAAACTATGGCTACACCTTC.

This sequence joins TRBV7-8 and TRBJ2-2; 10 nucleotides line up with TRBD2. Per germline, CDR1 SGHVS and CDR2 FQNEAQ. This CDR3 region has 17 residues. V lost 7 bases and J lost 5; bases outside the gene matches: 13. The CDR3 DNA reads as TGTGCCAGCATCGAAGTGCTTCGGACTAGCGGTACCGGGGAGCTGTTTTTT. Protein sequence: CASIEVLRTSGTGELFF. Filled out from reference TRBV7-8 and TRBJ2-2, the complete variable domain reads GAGVSQSPRYKVAKRGQDVALRCDPISGHVSLFWYQQALGQGPEFLTYFQNEAQLDKSGLPSDRFFAERPEGSVSTLKIQRTQQEDSAVYLCASIEVLRTSGTGELFFGEGSRLTVL.

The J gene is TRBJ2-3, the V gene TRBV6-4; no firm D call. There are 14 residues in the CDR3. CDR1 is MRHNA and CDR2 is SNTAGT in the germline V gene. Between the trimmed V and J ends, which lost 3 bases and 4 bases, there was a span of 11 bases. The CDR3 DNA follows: TGTGCCAGCAGTGAGGGGTGGTCGTCAGATACGCAGTATTTT. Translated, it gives CASSEGWSSDTQYF.

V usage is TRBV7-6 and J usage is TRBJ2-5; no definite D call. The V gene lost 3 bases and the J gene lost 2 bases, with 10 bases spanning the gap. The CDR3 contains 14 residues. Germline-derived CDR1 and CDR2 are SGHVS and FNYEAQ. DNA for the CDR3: TGTGCCAGCAGCTTTGTTGTAGTTCAAGAGACCCAGTACTTC. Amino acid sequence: CASSFVVVQETQYF.

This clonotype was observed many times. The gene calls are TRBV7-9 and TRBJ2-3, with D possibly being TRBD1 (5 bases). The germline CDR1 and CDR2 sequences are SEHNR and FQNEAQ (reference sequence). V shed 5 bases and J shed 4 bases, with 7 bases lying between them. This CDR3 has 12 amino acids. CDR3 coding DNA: TGTGCCAGCAGCCAAGGGGCAGATACGCAGTATTTT. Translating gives CASSQGADTQYF.

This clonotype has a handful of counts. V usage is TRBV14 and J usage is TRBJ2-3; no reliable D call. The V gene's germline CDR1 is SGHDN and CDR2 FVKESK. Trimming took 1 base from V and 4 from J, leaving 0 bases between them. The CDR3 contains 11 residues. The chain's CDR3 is CASSQADTQYF. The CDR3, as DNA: TGTGCCAGCAGCCAAGCAGATACGCAGTATTTT.

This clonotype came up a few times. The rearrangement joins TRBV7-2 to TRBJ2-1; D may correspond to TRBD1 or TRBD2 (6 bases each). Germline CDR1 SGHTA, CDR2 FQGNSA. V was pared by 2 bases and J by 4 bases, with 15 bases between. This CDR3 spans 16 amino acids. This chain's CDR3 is CASSLKGGLSYNEQFF. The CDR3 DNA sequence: TGTGCCAGCAGCTTAAAGGGGGGACTTTCATACAATGAGCAGTTCTTC.

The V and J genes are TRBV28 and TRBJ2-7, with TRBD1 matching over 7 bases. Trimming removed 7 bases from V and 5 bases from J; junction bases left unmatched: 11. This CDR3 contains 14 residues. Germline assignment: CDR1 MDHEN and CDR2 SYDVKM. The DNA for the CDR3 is TGTGCCAGCAAAGGGGGCCGTAGGTCCGACGAGCAGTACTTC. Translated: CASKGGRRSDEQYF. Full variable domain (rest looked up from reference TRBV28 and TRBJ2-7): DVKVTQSSRYLVKRTGEKVFLECVQDMDHENMFWYRQDPGLGLRLIYFSYDVKMKEKGDIPEGYSVSREKKERFSLILESASTNQTSMYLCASKGGRRSDEQYFGPGTRLTVT.

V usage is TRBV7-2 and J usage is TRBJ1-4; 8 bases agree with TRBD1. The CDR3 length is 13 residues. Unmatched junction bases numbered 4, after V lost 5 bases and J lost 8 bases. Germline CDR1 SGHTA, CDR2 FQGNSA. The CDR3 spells CASSGTGGEKLFF. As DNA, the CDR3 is TGTGCCAGCAGCGGGACAGGCGGCGAAAAACTGTTTTTT.

The CDR3 DNA is TGCAGTGCTAGACCCTTGGGGAGAAGCTCCTACAATGAGCAGTTCTTC. Translating gives CSARPLGRSSYNEQFF. V and J are TRBV20-1 and TRBJ2-1; D possibly corresponds to TRBD2 (5 bases). This CDR3 has 16 residues. Germline CDR1 reads DFQATT; CDR2 reads SNEGSKA (reference sequence). V was shortened by 2 bases and J by 0 bases, with 14 bases between the two germline ends.

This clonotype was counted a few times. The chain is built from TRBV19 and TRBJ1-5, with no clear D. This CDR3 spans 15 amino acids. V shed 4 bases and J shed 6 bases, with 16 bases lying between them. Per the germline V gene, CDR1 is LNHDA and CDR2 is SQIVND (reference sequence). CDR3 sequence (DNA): TGTGCCAGTAGTACGGACCGGCTGGTAAGTCAGCCCCAGCATTTT. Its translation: CASSTDRLVSQPQHF.

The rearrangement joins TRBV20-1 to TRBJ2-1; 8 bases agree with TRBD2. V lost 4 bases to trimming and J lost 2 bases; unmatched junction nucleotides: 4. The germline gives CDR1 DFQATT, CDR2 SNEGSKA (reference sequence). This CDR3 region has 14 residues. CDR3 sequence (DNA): TGCAGTGCTATACTAGCGGCCGCCTACAATGAGCAGTTCTTC. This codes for CSAILAAAYNEQFF.

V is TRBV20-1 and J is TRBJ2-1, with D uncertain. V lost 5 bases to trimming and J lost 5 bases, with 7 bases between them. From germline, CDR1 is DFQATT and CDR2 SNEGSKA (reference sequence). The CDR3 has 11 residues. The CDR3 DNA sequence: TGCAGTGCTCCTGACCACAATGAGCAGTTCTTC. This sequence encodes CSAPDHNEQFF.

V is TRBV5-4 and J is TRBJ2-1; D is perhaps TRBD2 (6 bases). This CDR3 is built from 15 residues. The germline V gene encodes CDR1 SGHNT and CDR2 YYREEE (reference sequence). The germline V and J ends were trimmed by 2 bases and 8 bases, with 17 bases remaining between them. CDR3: CASSFDGGPAYEQFF. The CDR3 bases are TGTGCCAGCAGCTTCGACGGAGGGCCTGCATATGAGCAGTTCTTC.

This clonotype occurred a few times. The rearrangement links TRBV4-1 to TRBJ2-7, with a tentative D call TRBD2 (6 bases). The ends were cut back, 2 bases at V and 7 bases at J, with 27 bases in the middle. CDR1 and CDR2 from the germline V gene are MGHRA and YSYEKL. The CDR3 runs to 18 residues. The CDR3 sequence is CASSQNPALANIGREQYF. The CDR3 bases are TGCGCCAGCAGCCAAAACCCGGCTCTAGCGAATATAGGTAGGGAGCAGTACTTC.

CDR3 DNA: TGTGCCAGCAGCTTAGTCGGGGGACAGGAGCTGTTTTTT. As protein: CASSLVGGQELFF. The chain carries TRBV11-2 and TRBJ2-2; D assignment may be TRBD1 or TRBD2 (6 bases each). Looked up from germline, CDR1 is SGHAT and CDR2 is FQNNGV. Trimming stripped 1 base from V and 10 bases from J, with 10 bases between. The CDR3 loop spans 13 amino acids.

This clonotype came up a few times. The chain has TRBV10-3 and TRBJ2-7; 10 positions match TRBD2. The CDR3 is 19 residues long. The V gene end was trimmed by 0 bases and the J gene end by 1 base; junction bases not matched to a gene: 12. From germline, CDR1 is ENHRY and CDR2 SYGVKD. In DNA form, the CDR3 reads TGTGCCATCAGTGAGTCGAGAGTTACTAGCGGGATCCTTTCCTACGAGCAGTACTTC. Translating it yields CAISESRVTSGILSYEQYF.

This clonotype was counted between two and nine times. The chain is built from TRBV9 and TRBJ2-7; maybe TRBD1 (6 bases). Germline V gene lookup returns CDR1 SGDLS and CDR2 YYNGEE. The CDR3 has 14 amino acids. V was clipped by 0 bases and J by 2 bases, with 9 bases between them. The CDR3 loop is CASSVGNRAYEQYF. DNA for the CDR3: TGTGCCAGCAGCGTAGGAAACAGGGCCTACGAGCAGTACTTC.

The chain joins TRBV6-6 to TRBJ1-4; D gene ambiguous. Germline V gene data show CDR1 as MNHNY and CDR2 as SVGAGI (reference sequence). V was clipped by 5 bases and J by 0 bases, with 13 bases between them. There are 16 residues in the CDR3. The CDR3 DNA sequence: TGTGCCAGCAGTGGGTCGGACGCCGCAACTAATGAAAAACTGTTTTTT. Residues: CASSGSDAATNEKLFF.

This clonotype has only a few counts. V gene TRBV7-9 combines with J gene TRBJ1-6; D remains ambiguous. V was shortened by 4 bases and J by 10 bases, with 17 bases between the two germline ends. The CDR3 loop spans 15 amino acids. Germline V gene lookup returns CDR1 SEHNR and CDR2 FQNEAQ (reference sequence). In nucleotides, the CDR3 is TGTGCCAGCAGCTCCCTCTCGGTTCCCCTATCACCCCTCCACTTT. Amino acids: CASSSLSVPLSPLHF. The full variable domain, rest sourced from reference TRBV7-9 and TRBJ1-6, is DTGVSQNPRHKITKRGQNVTFRCDPISEHNRLYWYRQTLGQGPEFLTYFQNEAQLEKSRLLSDRFSAERPKGSFSTLEIQRTEQGDSAMYLCASSSLSVPLSPLHFGNGTRLTVT.

This CDR3 reads CASSLLGSTDTQYF. The DNA for the CDR3 is TGTGCCAGCAGTTTACTGGGAAGCACAGATACGCAGTATTTT. The V call is TRBV12-3 or TRBV12-4, the J call TRBJ2-3, with D uncertain. Trimming left V 2 bases short and J 0 bases short, with 6 bases between. The CDR3 totals 14 residues.

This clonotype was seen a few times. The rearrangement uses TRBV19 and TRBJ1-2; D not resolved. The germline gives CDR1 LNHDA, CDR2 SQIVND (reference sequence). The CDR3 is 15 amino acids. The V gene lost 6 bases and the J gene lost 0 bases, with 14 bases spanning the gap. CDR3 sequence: CASSGMTSANYGYTF. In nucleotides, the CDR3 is TGTGCCAGTAGCGGAATGACAAGTGCTAACTATGGCTACACCTTC.

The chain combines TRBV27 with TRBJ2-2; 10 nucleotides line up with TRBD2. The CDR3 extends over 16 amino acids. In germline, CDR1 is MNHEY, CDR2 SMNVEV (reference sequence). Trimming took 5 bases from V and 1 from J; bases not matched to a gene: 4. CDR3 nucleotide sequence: TGTGCCAGCAGTGCTGGACTAGCGGTGAACACCGGGGAGCTGTTTTTT. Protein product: CASSAGLAVNTGELFF.

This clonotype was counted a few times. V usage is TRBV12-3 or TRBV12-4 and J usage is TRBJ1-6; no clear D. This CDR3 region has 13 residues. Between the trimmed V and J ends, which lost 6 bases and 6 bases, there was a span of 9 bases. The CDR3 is CASSSSLNSPLHF. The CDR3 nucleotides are TGTGCCAGCAGCTCTAGTCTTAATTCACCCCTCCACTTT.